This is a list of T cell receptor beta chains from one sample in a study of shared clonotypes between healthy human individuals. Some clones are missing from TCRdb's copy, which holds only in-frame ones; the method was immunoSEQ multiplex PCR. The sample records roughly 1 million clones, roughly 75% being singletons. The sequenced material came from memory CD4+ T cells sorted from blood. The receptors were gathered from a man between 18 and 35 years old in good health. Each CDR3 is given with its conserved first and last residue. D genes are given only for firm matches. Size is omitted from some rows. Given values are once, few, many or a class for expanded clones.

-	TRBD2	TRBJ2-5	TRBV7-9	TGTGCCAGCAGCTTGGAAGCGGGAGTAAGAGAGACCCAGTACTTC	CASSLEAGVRETQYF
-	-	TRBJ1-1	TRBV5-8	TGTGCCAGCAGCTTTGGCAGGGACACTGAAGCTTTCTTT	CASSFGRDTEAFF
-	TRBD2	TRBJ2-1	TRBV11-2	TGTGCCAGCAGAAAAACTAGCGGGGGGGCCCATGAGCAGTTCTTC	CASRKTSGGAHEQFF
-	-	TRBJ2-2	TRBV10-1	TGCGCCAGCAGTGAGTCCACAGGAGGAACCGGGGAGCTGTTTTTT	CASSESTGGTGELFF
-	TRBD1	TRBJ2-1	TRBV5-4	TGTGCCAGCAGTTGGCAGGGGGCGCCTGAGCAGTTCTTC	CASSWQGAPEQFF
-	-	TRBJ1-5	TRBV5-4	TGTGCCAGCAGCTTGGCCCCTTTTTATAGCAATCAGCCCCAGCATTTT	CASSLAPFYSNQPQHF
-	TRBD2	TRBJ2-5	TRBV11-2	TGTGCCAGCAGCCCGGGGACTAAAACGGGAGAGACCCAGTACTTC	CASSPGTKTGETQYF
-	-	TRBJ2-1	TRBV7-2	TGTGCCAGCAGCTTCAATGAGCAGTTCTTC	CASSFNEQFF
-	TRBD1	TRBJ1-6	TRBV7-9	TGTGCCAGCAGCAACCCGACAGGGGCAATTTCACCCCTCCACTTT	CASSNPTGAISPLHF
-	TRBD2	TRBJ2-3	TRBV7-2	TGTGCCAGCAGCCAACGACTAGCGGGCACAGATACGCAGTATTTT	CASSQRLAGTDTQYF
-	TRBD1	TRBJ2-4	TRBV2	TGTGCCAGCAGTGAAAGGGTGGGACAGATAGCCAAAAACATTCAGTACTTC	CASSERVGQIAKNIQYF
-	-	TRBJ1-2	TRBV7-2	TGTGCCAGCAGCCAACAGAGTATCTATGGCTACACCTTC	CASSQQSIYGYTF
-	-	TRBJ1-2	TRBV11-2	TGTGCCAGCAGCTTAGGATTTACAGGGAACTATGGCTACACCTTC	CASSLGFTGNYGYTF
-	-	TRBJ1-3	TRBV12-5	TGTGCTAGTGGTTCCGAACCCTACCGGGACGGCAGAAACACCATATATTTT	CASGSEPYRDGRNTIYF
-	-	TRBJ1-1	TRBV30	TGTGCCTGGATGTTGTACACTGAAGCTTTCTTT	CAWMLYTEAFF
-	-	TRBJ2-7	TRBV19	TGTGCCAGTAGTATCAGCGGCGGCGAGCAGTACTTC	CASSISGGEQYF
few	TRBD1	TRBJ1-1	TRBV2	TGTGCCAGCAGGGCAGGGGGAGCTGGGAACACTGAAGCTTTCTTT	CASRAGGAGNTEAFF
-	-	TRBJ2-2	TRBV9	TGTGCCAGCAGCGTCCGCGTCACCGGGGAGCTGTTTTTT	CASSVRVTGELFF
few	-	TRBJ1-2	TRBV10-3	TGTGCCATCAGTGAAGAGGGAGGCTACACCTTC	CAISEEGGYTF
-	-	TRBJ2-1	TRBV10-1	TGCGCCAGCAGTGGGCCCAGTGAGCAGTTCTTC	CASSGPSEQFF
once	-	TRBJ1-1	TRBV6-6	TGTGCCAGCACTCCCCTCGAGAACACTGAAGCTTTCTTT	CASTPLENTEAFF
-	-	TRBJ1-2	TRBV18	TGTGCCAGCTCACCATTCGAACAGGCTTCCTATGGCTACACCTTC	CASSPFEQASYGYTF
-	TRBD1	TRBJ2-6	TRBV9	TGTGCCAGCAGCGCTAGGGAACAGGGGTACTCTGGGGCCAACGTCCTGACTTTC	CASSAREQGYSGANVLTF
-	-	TRBJ2-5	TRBV5-1	TGCGCCAGCAGCTTGGAACGCCTTGAACAAGAGACCCAGTACTTC	CASSLERLEQETQYF
-	-	TRBJ1-1	TRBV5-1	TGCGCCAGCAGCTTGGAGGGGTCGTACACTGAAGCTTTCTTT	CASSLEGSYTEAFF
-	TRBD1	TRBJ1-2	TRBV28	TGTGCCAGCAGTTCGGGGTTAGGGGGCCAGGGAGGAAGCGGCTACACCTTC	CASSSGLGGQGGSGYTF
-	-	TRBJ2-1	TRBV27	TGTGCCAGCAGTGGGGGGGGGCAGCCAGAACACTACAATGAGCAGTTCTTC	CASSGGGQPEHYNEQFF
-	TRBD1	TRBJ1-5	TRBV19	TGTGCCAGTAGTACCACTGGGGCGACAGGGGGCAAGCCCCAGCATTTT	CASSTTGATGGKPQHF
-	-	TRBJ2-3	TRBV28	TGTGCCAGCTCGACTAGCACAGATACGCAGTATTTT	CASSTSTDTQYF
few	-	TRBJ2-7	TRBV9	TGTGCCAGCAGCGTAGGACCTACCTCCTACGAGCAGTACTTC	CASSVGPTSYEQYF
once	TRBD2	TRBJ2-7	TRBV7-8	TGTGCCAGCAGCTTCTTGACTAGCGGGGTCTACGAGCAGTACTTC	CASSFLTSGVYEQYF
many	-	TRBJ2-7	TRBV5-4	TGTGCCAGCAGCCCCCCGGGACTTGACTACGAGCAGTACTTC	CASSPPGLDYEQYF
-	-	TRBJ2-2	TRBV5-1	TGCGCCAGCAGCTTAATGAAGAGGGGGAGCCCCGGGGAGCTGTTTTTT	CASSLMKRGSPGELFF
few	-	TRBJ1-3	TRBV19	TGTGCCAGTAACGACGGTAGCTCTGGAAACACCATATATTTT	CASNDGSSGNTIYF
once	TRBD2	TRBJ2-7	TRBV7-8	TGTGCCAGCAGCGGACGCGGACTAGCGGACTACGAGCAGTACTTC	CASSGRGLADYEQYF